The 22 T cell receptor beta chains presented below share a single source sample, sequenced in a study of technical replicates of blood from several donors. Sequenced by immunoSEQ multiplex PCR; TCRdb stores in-frame clones only, minus some. The table lists about 70,000 clones, approximately 97% of them singletons. Input material: T cells isolated from PBMCs. Receptors were obtained from a human donor in good health.

CDR3 coding DNA: TGTGCCAGCAGTTACGTAGGGGTTTACACCTTC. Translated, it gives CASSYVGVYTF. This rearrangement joins TRBV6-5 to TRBJ1-2; possibly TRBD1 for D (5 bases). Trimming removed 2 bases at V and 11 bases at J, with 9 bases between. There are 11 residues in the CDR3. From germline, CDR1 is MNHEY and CDR2 SVGAGI.

The V and J genes are TRBV28 and TRBJ2-2; D gene unclear. CDR3 length: 12 amino acids. The germline V gene encodes CDR1 MDHEN and CDR2 SYDVKM. V was clipped by 8 bases and J by 2 bases, with 6 bases between them. CDR3 amino acids: CASGRNTGELFF. In DNA, the CDR3 is TGTGCCAGCGGCCGTAACACCGGGGAGCTGTTTTTT.

This clone came up once. The CDR3 coding sequence is TGTGCCAGCAGCTTATTAGGCGGAACTCACACAGATACGCAGTATTTT. Residues: CASSLLGGTHTDTQYF. V gene TRBV7-6 combines with J gene TRBJ2-3; the D is unclear. Trimming took off 2 bases at V and 2 bases at J, with 14 bases between the two ends. Germline-derived CDR1 and CDR2 are SGHVS and FNYEAQ. There are 16 residues in the CDR3.

The chain uses TRBV5-4 and TRBJ2-1; 9 positions match TRBD1. Unmatched junction bases numbered 8, after V lost 0 bases and J lost 7 bases. Germline V gene lookup returns CDR1 SGHNT and CDR2 YYREEE (reference sequence). The CDR3 loop spans 16 amino acids. This CDR3 is CASSLVGTGFRNEQFF. CDR3 DNA: TGTGCCAGCAGCTTGGTAGGGACAGGGTTTAGGAATGAGCAGTTCTTC.

This chain joins TRBV12-5 and TRBJ1-5, with no clear D. Germline lookup yields CDR1 LGHNT and CDR2 FRNRAP. The CDR3 loop spans 17 amino acids. Trimming removed 0 bases at V and 3 bases at J, with 15 bases between. The CDR3 sequence: CASGLVKLADYNQPQHF. The CDR3 DNA sequence: TGTGCTAGTGGTTTGGTAAAGTTGGCGGACTACAATCAGCCCCAGCATTTT.

The rearrangement links TRBV15 to TRBJ1-2; D may be TRBD1 (5 bases). Germline V gives CDR1 LNHNV, CDR2 YYDKDF (reference sequence). The CDR3 spans 14 residues. V gave up 4 bases and J gave up 4 bases, with 13 bases separating them. In DNA form, the CDR3 reads TGTGCCACCAGCACCCGGGGGATTCCCTATGGCTACACCTTC. This codes for CATSTRGIPYGYTF. Full variable domain (rest looked up from reference TRBV15 and TRBJ1-2): DAMVIQNPRYQVTQFGKPVTLSCSQTLNHNVMYWYQQKSSQAPKLLFHYYDKDFNNEADTPDNFQSRRPNTSFCFLDIRSPGLGDTAMYLCATSTRGIPYGYTFGSGTRLTVV.

This chain uses TRBV5-1 with TRBJ1-2; 7 nucleotides align to TRBD1. The germline gives CDR1 SGHRS, CDR2 YFSETQ. After removal of 0 bases from V and 8 bases from J, the junction contained 7 bases not matched to a gene. CDR3 length equals 14 residues. The CDR3 protein is CASSLAGGTGGYTF. The CDR3 DNA reads TGCGCCAGCAGCTTGGCAGGGGGGACCGGCGGCTACACCTTC.

The rearrangement joins TRBV19 to TRBJ1-4; D gene uncertain. This CDR3 comprises 15 residues. Germline CDR1 LNHDA, CDR2 SQIVND (reference sequence). Trimming stripped 2 bases from V and 0 bases from J, with 7 bases between. The chain's CDR3 is CASSIRRTTNEKLFF. CDR3 coding DNA: TGTGCCAGTAGTATAAGGAGAACAACTAATGAAAAACTGTTTTTT.

The chain employs TRBV7-9 and TRBJ2-3; possible D gene TRBD2, 7 bases. Germline assignment: CDR1 SEHNR and CDR2 FQNEAQ (reference sequence). Trimming cost V 5 bases and J 5 bases, with 20 bases left between them. The CDR3 sequence is 16 residues long. CDR3 sequence (DNA): TGTGCCAGCAGCCCCCTTTTGGGGGGGCAAAGAGATACGCAGTATTTT. Protein: CASSPLLGGQRDTQYF.

This clone was counted a single time. At one end, the junction sequence differs from germline, possibly due to a read error. The chain recombines TRBV27 with TRBJ2-3; 8 nucleotides match TRBD2. The CDR3 extends over 15 amino acids. Germline assignment: CDR1 MNHEY and CDR2 SMNVEV (reference sequence). The DNA for the CDR3 is TGTGCCGGCAGTTCCGTAGCGGGGTTCACAGATACGCAGTATTTT. As protein: CAGSSVAGFTDTQYF.

The rearrangement joins TRBV4-2 to TRBJ2-5; 8 bases match TRBD2. CDR3 size: 17 residues. The J segment lost 5 bases and the V segment lost 1 base, leaving 12 bases of the junction unmatched. The germline CDR1 and CDR2 sequences are LGHNA and YNFKEQ. This CDR3 reads CASSQGVAGGAGETQYF. CDR3 nucleotides: TGTGCCAGCAGCCAAGGGGTAGCCGGGGGGGCCGGGGAGACCCAGTACTTC.

The chain uses TRBV4-1 and TRBJ2-7, with 8 bases fitting TRBD1. This CDR3 is built from 14 residues. The J segment lost 6 bases and the V segment lost 3 bases, leaving 7 bases of the junction unmatched. Per germline, CDR1 MGHRA and CDR2 YSYEKL. Written as DNA, the CDR3 is TGCGCCAGCAGCCACGGACAGGGTAATCCCGAGCAGTACTTC. Translating gives CASSHGQGNPEQYF.

The chain carries TRBV29-1 and TRBJ2-2; tentatively, D is TRBD1 (7 bases). Trimming removed 5 bases at V and 2 bases at J, with 15 bases between. The germline V gene encodes CDR1 SQVTM and CDR2 ANQGSEA. The CDR3 consists of 15 residues. This CDR3 reads CSVQGGAFNTGELFF. In DNA, the CDR3 is TGCAGCGTTCAGGGGGGAGCCTTTAACACCGGGGAGCTGTTTTTT.

This chain links TRBV10-2 with TRBJ1-4; tentative D call: TRBD1 (6 bases). Germline CDR1 and CDR2: WSHSY and SAAADI. The CDR3 sequence is 14 residues long. Trimming pared 5 bases from V and 5 bases from J, leaving 12 bases between. CDR3 amino acids: CASSFEGQNEKLFF. DNA for the CDR3: TGCGCCAGCAGTTTCGAGGGACAAAATGAAAAACTGTTTTTT.

The chain uses TRBV27 and TRBJ2-1; the match to TRBD2 covers 8 bases. With V trimmed by 10 bases and J by 2 bases, 13 bases remained unmatched. CDR1 is MNHEY and CDR2 is SMNVEV in the germline V gene (reference sequence). The CDR3 is 16 residues long. CDR3 DNA sequence: TGTGCCACCGGAATACTAGCGGTCGGGACCTACAATGAGCAGTTCTTC. Translation: CATGILAVGTYNEQFF.

The rearrangement links TRBV29-1 to TRBJ2-7; 12 positions agree with TRBD2. CDR1 is SQVTM, CDR2 ANQGSEA, per germline. V gave up 6 bases and J gave up 3 bases; unmatched junction bases: 6. The CDR3 covers 14 residues. CDR3 sequence reads: CSVGVLAGGYEQYF. As DNA, the CDR3 is TGCAGCGTGGGTGTACTAGCGGGAGGCTACGAGCAGTACTTC.

The CDR3 region is CASSPWAGGIQETQYF. The CDR3 coding sequence is TGTGCCAGCAGTCCATGGGCGGGGGGGATACAAGAGACCCAGTACTTC. V usage is TRBV11-2 and J usage is TRBJ2-5; 9 bases agree with TRBD2. Germline CDR1 is SGHAT and CDR2 is FQNNGV. V was clipped by 6 bases and J by 2 bases; unmatched bases: 10. The CDR3 contains 16 residues.

This chain joins TRBV7-9 and TRBJ1-2; 11 positions match TRBD1. This CDR3 contains 15 residues. J was trimmed by 4 bases and V by 1 base; bases with no gene match: 2. Germline values: CDR1 SEHNR, CDR2 FQNEAQ (reference sequence). The CDR3 DNA is TGTGCCAGCAGCTTAGGGACAGGGGGCGGCTATGGCTACACCTTC. The encoded protein is CASSLGTGGGYGYTF.

The genes are TRBV6-4 and TRBJ1-5; 7 nucleotides line up with TRBD1. The V gene's germline CDR1 is MRHNA and CDR2 SNTAGT. CDR3 length: 15 amino acids. V dropped 8 bases and J dropped 0; count of bases not matched to a gene: 7. In DNA form, the CDR3 reads TGTGCCAGCCCTCAGGGGGAGAATAGCAATCAGCCCCAGCATTTT. Translated: CASPQGENSNQPQHF.

J is TRBJ1-2 and V is TRBV18, with 7 nucleotides matching TRBD1. The CDR3 is 13 amino acids. Germline V CDR1 and CDR2: KGHSH, LQKENI. The trim removed 3 bases at V and 7 bases at J, leaving 5 bases unmatched. This chain's CDR3 is CASSPGEGAGYTF. The CDR3 DNA sequence: TGTGCCAGCTCACCGGGTGAGGGGGCTGGCTACACCTTC.

Comments on this clone: Its ends do not fully match the called genes, so a read error is possible. The chain carries TRBV25-1 and TRBJ2-6, with 7 bases aligning to TRBD2. CDR3 length equals 16 residues. CDR1 MGHDK and CDR2 SYGVNS come from the germline V gene. The CDR3 DNA follows: TGTGCCAGCAGTGAATGGGAGGGATCTGGGGCCGACGTCCTGACTTTC. Translating it yields CASSEWEGSGADVLTF.

The chain combines TRBV27 with TRBJ2-7; D is possibly TRBD1 (5 bases). V lost 2 bases to trimming and J lost 3 bases, with 17 bases between them. Germline V gene sequence: CDR1 MNHEY, CDR2 SMNVEV (reference sequence). The CDR3 loop spans 16 amino acids. The CDR3 bases are TGTGCCAGCAGTTTACTCGGTTTAGGGGTCCACTACGAGCAGTACTTC. Its protein is CASSLLGLGVHYEQYF.